These T cell receptor beta chains were read from a single sample in a study of response to subunit inactivated influenza vaccine. TCRdb fed the RT-PCR reads into MiXCR, producing one record per CDR3 protein. The sample comprises 550,000 to 650,000 distinct CDR3 sequences, around 11% of which are singletons, and about 9.4% rests with the top ten. The sequenced sample was PBMCs from blood, obtained on the day of vaccination. Source of these receptors: a man aged 45-60 years who received an inactivated influenza vaccine. Each CDR3 is given with its conserved first and last residue. D genes are given only for firm matches. Expanded clones are given a class, and other clones once, few, many or no size at all.

TRBJ1-6 | many | TRBV30 | NA | CAHMRGGYNSPLHF | TGTGCCCATATGCGGGGGGGTTATAATTCACCCCTCCACTTT
TRBJ1-1 | few | TRBV5-1 | TRBD1 | CASSLSDRVLNTEAFF | TGCGCCAGCAGCTTGAGTGACAGGGTTTTGAACACTGAAGCTTTCTTT
TRBJ2-7 | few | TRBV6-2/TRBV6-3 | TRBD2 | CASSLRGRLAGDESEQYF | TGTGCCAGCAGCCTAAGAGGAAGACTAGCGGGAGATGAATCCGAGCAGTACTTC
TRBJ2-1 | few | TRBV7-2 | NA | CASSWDAAYNEQFF | TGTGCCAGCAGTTGGGACGCCGCCTACAATGAGCAGTTCTTC
TRBJ2-1 | NA | TRBV6-1 | TRBD1 | CASRDRVGEQFF | TGTGCCAGCAGGGACAGGGTTGGTGAGCAGTTCTTC
TRBJ2-5 | NA | TRBV5-1 | NA | CASSPFPQYDKTLQETQYF | TGCGCCAGCAGCCCATTTCCGCAGTACGACAAAACCCTGCAAGAGACCCAGTACTTC
TRBJ1-1 | few | TRBV7-2 | TRBD1 | CASSLTPGQGVQAFF | TGTGCCAGCAGCTTAACACCCGGCCAGGGGGTTCAAGCTTTCTTT
TRBJ1-1 | NA | TRBV12-5 | TRBD1 | CASGSGQGAEFEAFF | TGTGCTAGTGGATCGGGACAGGGGGCTGAGTTCGAAGCTTTCTTT
TRBJ2-7 | NA | TRBV5-1 | TRBD2 | CASSLLAGENYEQYF | TGCGCCAGCAGTCTACTAGCGGGGGAAAACTACGAGCAGTACTTC
TRBJ1-1 | few | TRBV19 | TRBD1 | CASSNQGDTEAFF | TGTGCCAGTAGTAACCAGGGGGACACTGAAGCTTTCTTT
TRBJ2-1 | NA | TRBV25-1 | TRBD2 | CASSEWLAGGEQFF | TGTGCCAGCAGTGAGTGGCTAGCGGGCGGTGAGCAGTTCTTC
TRBJ2-1 | NA | TRBV6-1 | TRBD1 | CASRWTGSNEQFF | TGTGCCAGCAGGTGGACAGGGAGCAATGAGCAGTTCTTC
TRBJ2-5 | few | TRBV7-9 | TRBD2 | CASSPRSGAVTQYF | TGTGCCAGCAGCCCTCGGAGCGGGGCGGTGACCCAGTACTTC
TRBJ2-3 | NA | TRBV5-1 | TRBD2 | CASSRTSVFTDTQYF | TGCGCCAGCAGTCGGACTAGCGTTTTCACAGATACGCAGTATTTT
TRBJ2-7 | many | TRBV6-1 | NA | CASIWDPSSYEQYF | TGTGCCAGCATATGGGACCCCAGCTCCTACGAGCAGTACTTC
TRBJ2-1 | many | TRBV5-1 | TRBD2 | CASSLTSGTGNEQFF | TGCGCCAGCAGCCTGACTAGCGGGACCGGCAATGAGCAGTTCTTC
TRBJ2-1 | few | TRBV12-3/TRBV12-4 | TRBD2 | CASSSGLAMGNEQFF | TGTGCCAGCTCCTCGGGACTAGCAATGGGGAATGAGCAGTTCTTC
TRBJ2-7 | NA | TRBV11-2 | TRBD1 | CASRTGTGFVEQYF | TGTGCCAGCAGGACCGGGACAGGGTTTGTCGAGCAGTACTTC
TRBJ1-2 | NA | TRBV12-3/TRBV12-4 | NA | CASSPGTLSYGYTF | TGTGCCAGCAGTCCCGGGACACTTTCATATGGCTACACCTTC
TRBJ2-1 | many | TRBV5-6 | TRBD2 | CASSPRDSTPGGTSEQFF | TGTGCCAGCAGCCCACGGGACTCCACTCCGGGGGGAACTAGTGAGCAGTTCTTC
TRBJ2-5 | once | TRBV12-3/TRBV12-4 | TRBD2 | CASNLAGQETQYF | TGTGCCAGCAACCTAGCGGGGCAAGAGACCCAGTACTTC
TRBJ1-3 | NA | TRBV12-3/TRBV12-4 | NA | CASSLLGNTIYF | TGTGCCAGCAGTTTGCTTGGAAACACCATATATTTT
TRBJ2-1 | NA | TRBV7-9 | NA | CASSSGAGYRGGSEQFF | TGTGCCAGCAGCTCAGGCGCCGGCTACCGGGGAGGATCTGAGCAGTTCTTC
TRBJ2-5 | few | TRBV24-1 | NA | CATSDLSETQYF | TGTGCCACCAGTGACCTGAGTGAGACCCAGTACTTC
TRBJ2-3 | few | TRBV28 | TRBD2 | CASSEGREVGTDTQYF | TGTGCCAGCAGTGAAGGACGGGAGGTGGGCACAGATACGCAGTATTTT
TRBJ2-7 | many | TRBV28 | NA | CASSLISGHEQYF | TGTGCCAGCAGTTTAATAAGCGGCCACGAGCAGTACTTC
TRBJ1-3 | NA | TRBV7-2 | NA | CASSLVFGTAGNTIYF | TGTGCCAGCAGCTTAGTGTTTGGGACGGCTGGAAACACCATATATTTT